The source of this T cell receptor (beta chain) is a study of blood T cells in healthy people across ages. Sample-barcoded 5' priming and a J-beta primer mix drove a second PCR of roughly 7 to 11 cycles. Each CDR3 protein gets one entry after TCRdb re-called the 5' RACE reads with MiXCR. In the table there are 650,000 to 1,000,000 distinct CDR3 sequences, under 40% of which are singletons. This clonotype was observed at least ten times. This CDR3 region has 14 residues. Trimming cost V 3 bases and J 4 bases, with 11 bases left between them. The V gene is TRBV12-3 or TRBV12-4, the J gene TRBJ2-3, with D perhaps matching TRBD1 (6 bases). The sequence was collected from a man aged 18 to 30 in good health. The sequenced material came from blood. The DNA of the CDR3 is TGTGCCAGCAGTTTCAGGGGCGCGGCAGATACGCAGTATTTT. Protein: CASSFRGAADTQYF.